This T cell receptor beta chain was found in a study of identical twins. Points from the study as a whole: Interpretation of the results relied on cross-sectional statistical analysis and not on following the same donors.

In the case of this clonotype: The target antigen is unknown.

The CDR3 runs 17 residues. With 7 bases clipped from V and 4 bases from J, the junction kept 14 bases outside the gene matches. Via MiXCR, TCRdb re-called the 5' RACE reads, giving one row per CDR3 protein. The data contain a few hundred thousand distinct CDR3 sequences, around an eighth of them singletons. These records were also assigned to another study, of yellow fever vaccine responses in identical twins. That paper states: Twins' vaccine T cell responses were reported to seem partly convergent and partly personalized.

Sequenced input: CD4+ T cells sorted from blood. The chain couples TRBV12-3 or TRBV12-4 to TRBJ2-2, with TRBD2 matching over 8 bases. The sequence was obtained from a woman aged 18-29 years in good health. In DNA form, the CDR3 reads TGTGCCAGCACCCCCTACCGGACTAGCTCTTTCACCGGGGAGCTGTTTTTT. Translation: CASTPYRTSSFTGELFF.